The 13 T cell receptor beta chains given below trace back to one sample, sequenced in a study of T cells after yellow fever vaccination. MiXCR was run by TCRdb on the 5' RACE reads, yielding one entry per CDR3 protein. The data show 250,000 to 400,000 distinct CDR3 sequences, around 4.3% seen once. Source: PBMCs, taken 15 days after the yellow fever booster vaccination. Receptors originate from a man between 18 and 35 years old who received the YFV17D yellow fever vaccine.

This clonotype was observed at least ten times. The CDR3 DNA sequence: TGTGCCAGCTCACCTTGGGACAGGCCGATATACGAGCAGTACGTC. It specifies CASSPWDRPIYEQYV. V and J are TRBV18 and TRBJ2-7, with 8 nucleotides matching TRBD1. This CDR3 spans 15 amino acids. Per germline, CDR1 KGHSH and CDR2 LQKENI. The V segment lost 3 bases and the J segment 4 bases; nucleotides outside the gene matches: 8.

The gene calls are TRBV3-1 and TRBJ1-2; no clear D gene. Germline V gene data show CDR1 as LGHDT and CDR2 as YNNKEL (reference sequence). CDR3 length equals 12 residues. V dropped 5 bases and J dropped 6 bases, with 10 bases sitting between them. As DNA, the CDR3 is TGTGCCAGCAGCTATGATTTGAATGGCTACACCTTC. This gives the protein CASSYDLNGYTF.

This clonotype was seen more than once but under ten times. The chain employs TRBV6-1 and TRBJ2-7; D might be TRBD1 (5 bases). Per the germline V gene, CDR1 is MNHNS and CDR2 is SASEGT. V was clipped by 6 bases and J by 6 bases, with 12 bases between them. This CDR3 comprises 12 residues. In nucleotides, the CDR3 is TGTGCCAGCAGGGTACAGGCGTTCGAGCAGTACTTC. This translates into CASRVQAFEQYF.

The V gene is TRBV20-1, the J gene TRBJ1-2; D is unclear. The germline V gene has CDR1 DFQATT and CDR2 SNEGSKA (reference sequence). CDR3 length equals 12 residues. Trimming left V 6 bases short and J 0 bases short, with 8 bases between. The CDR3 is CSARSANYGYTF. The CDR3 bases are TGCAGTGCGAGGTCGGCTAACTATGGCTACACCTTC.

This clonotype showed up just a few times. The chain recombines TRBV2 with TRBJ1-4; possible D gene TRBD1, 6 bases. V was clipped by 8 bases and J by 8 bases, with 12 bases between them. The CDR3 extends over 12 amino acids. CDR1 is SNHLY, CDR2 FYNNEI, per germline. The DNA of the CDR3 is TGTGCCAGCCGAACAGGGTTGGAAAAACTGTTTTTT. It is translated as CASRTGLEKLFF.

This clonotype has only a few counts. The CDR3 region is CASSSGQGVNTEAFF. The CDR3 DNA sequence: TGTGCCAGCAGTTCCGGACAGGGGGTGAACACTGAAGCTTTCTTT. The chain couples TRBV6-2 or TRBV6-3 to TRBJ1-1; 10 bases map to TRBD1. There are 15 residues in the CDR3. From germline, CDR1 is MNHEY and CDR2 SVGEGT. V gave up 4 bases and J gave up 0 bases; unmatched junction bases: 2.

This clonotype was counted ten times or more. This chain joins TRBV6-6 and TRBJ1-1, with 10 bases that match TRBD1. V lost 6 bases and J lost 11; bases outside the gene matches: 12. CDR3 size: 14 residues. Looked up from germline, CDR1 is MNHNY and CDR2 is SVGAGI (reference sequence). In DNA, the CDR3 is TGTGCCAGCAGCCGCAAAGACAGGGGGCCGAAGGCTTTCTTT. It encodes CASSRKDRGPKAFF.

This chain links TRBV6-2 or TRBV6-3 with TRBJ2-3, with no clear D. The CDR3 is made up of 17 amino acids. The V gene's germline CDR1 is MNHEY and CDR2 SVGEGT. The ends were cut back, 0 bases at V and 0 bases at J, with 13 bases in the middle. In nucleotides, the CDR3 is TGTGCCAGCAGTTACTCGACAACACCTACTAGCACAGATACGCAGTATTTT. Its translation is CASSYSTTPTSTDTQYF.

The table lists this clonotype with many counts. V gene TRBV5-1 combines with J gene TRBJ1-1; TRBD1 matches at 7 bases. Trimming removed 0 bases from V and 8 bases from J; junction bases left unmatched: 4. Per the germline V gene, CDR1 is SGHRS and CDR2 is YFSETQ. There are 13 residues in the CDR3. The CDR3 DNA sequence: TGCGCCAGCAGCTTGGAAGGGGGCGTGGAAGCTTTCTTT. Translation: CASSLEGGVEAFF.

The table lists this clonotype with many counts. CDR3 region: CASSQDLTFKNIQYF. The DNA for the CDR3 is TGCGCCAGCAGCCAAGATCTGACCTTTAAAAACATTCAGTACTTC. The V call is TRBV4-1, the J call TRBJ2-4; D gene ambiguous. Germline-derived CDR1 and CDR2 are MGHRA and YSYEKL. Trimming took off 0 bases at V and 4 bases at J, with 10 bases between the two ends. This CDR3 spans 15 amino acids.

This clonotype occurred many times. CDR3: CASSQRWGNTGELFF. CDR3 in DNA: TGCGCCAGCAGCCAAAGGTGGGGGAACACCGGGGAGCTGTTTTTT. The V call is TRBV4-3, the J call TRBJ2-2; D is unclear. CDR3 length: 15 amino acids. The ends were cut back, 2 bases at V and 1 base at J, with 8 bases in the middle. Germline CDR1 reads LGHNA; CDR2 reads YSLEER.

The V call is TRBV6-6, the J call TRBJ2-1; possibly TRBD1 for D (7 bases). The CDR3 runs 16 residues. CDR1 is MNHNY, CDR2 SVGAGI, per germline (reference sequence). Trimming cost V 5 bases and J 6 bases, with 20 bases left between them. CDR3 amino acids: CASSGWTGGQFNEQFF. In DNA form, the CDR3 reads TGTGCCAGCAGTGGATGGACCGGGGGACAGTTCAATGAGCAGTTCTTC.

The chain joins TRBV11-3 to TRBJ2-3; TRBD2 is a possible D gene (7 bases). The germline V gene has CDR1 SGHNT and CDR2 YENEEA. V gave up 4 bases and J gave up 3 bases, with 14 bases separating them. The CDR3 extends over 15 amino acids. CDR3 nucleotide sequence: TGTGCCAGCAGCTCGGGGGGCCTAAGGACAGATACGCAGTATTTT. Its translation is CASSSGGLRTDTQYF.